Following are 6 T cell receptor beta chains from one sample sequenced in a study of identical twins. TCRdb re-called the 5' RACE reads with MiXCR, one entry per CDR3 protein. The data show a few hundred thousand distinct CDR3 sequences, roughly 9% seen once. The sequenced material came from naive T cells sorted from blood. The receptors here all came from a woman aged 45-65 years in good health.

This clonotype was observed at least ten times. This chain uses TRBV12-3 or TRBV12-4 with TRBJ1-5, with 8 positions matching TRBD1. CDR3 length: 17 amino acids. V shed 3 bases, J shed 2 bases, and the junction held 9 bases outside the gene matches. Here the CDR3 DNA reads TGTGCCAGCAGTTTGCTTGGGACAGGATTGGGCAATCAGCCCCAGCATTTT. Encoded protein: CASSLLGTGLGNQPQHF.

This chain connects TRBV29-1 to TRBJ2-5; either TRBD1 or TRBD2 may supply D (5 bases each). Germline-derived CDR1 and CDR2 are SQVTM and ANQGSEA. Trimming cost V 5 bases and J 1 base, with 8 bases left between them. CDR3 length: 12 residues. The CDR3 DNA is TGCAGCGTTCGGGACCTCCAAGAGACCCAGTACTTC. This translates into CSVRDLQETQYF.

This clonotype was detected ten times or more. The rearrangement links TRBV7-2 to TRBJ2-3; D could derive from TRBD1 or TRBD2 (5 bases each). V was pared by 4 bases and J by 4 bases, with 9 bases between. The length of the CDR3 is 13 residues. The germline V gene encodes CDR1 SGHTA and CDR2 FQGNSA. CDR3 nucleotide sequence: TGTGCCAGCAGCTCCCAGGGAGCAGATACGCAGTATTTT. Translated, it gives CASSSQGADTQYF.

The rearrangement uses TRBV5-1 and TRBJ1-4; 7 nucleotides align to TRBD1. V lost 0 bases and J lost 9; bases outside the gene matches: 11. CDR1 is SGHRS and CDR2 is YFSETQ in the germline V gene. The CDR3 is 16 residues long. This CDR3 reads CASSLGDSLTGKKLFF. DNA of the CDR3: TGCGCCAGCAGCTTGGGGGACAGTTTGACGGGGAAAAAACTGTTTTTT.

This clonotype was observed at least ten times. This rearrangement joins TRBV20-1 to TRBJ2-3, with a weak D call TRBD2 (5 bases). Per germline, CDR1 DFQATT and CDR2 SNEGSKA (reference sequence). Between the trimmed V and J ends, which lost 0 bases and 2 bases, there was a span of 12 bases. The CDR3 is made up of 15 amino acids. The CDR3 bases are TGCAGTGCTAGAGATCCGGACTCGCACACAGATACGCAGTATTTT. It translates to CSARDPDSHTDTQYF.

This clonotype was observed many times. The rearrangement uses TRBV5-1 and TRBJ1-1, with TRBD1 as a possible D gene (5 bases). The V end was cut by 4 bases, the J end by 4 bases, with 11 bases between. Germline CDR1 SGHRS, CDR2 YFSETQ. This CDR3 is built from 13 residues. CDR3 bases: TGCGCCAGCAGCAGACCTCAGGGCACTGAAGCTTTCTTT. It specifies CASSRPQGTEAFF.